This is a list of T cell receptor beta chains from one sample in a study of blood T cells in healthy people across ages. MiXCR, run by TCRdb on the 5' RACE reads, gives a single entry per CDR3 protein. The data contain hundreds of thousands of distinct CDR3 sequences, about 56% of them seen just once; the ten biggest clones take up approximately 24%. The sample taken for sequencing was blood. Receptors originate from a middle-aged man in good health. Each CDR3 is given with its conserved first and last residue. D genes are given only for firm matches. Size is stated for part of the rows, as once, few or many counts, or as a class when the clone is expanded.

v_gene	abundance	d_gene	j_gene	len	CDR3aa	CDR3nt
TRBV13	NA	TRBD2	TRBJ2-4	14	CASSPLAGDYIQYF	TGTGCCAGCAGCCCGCTAGCGGGAGACTACATTCAGTACTTC
TRBV5-1	few	NA	TRBJ2-3	12	CASRGDGNTQYF	TGCGCCAGCAGGGGGGATGGGAATACGCAGTATTTT
TRBV7-9	NA	NA	TRBJ2-1	16	CASSGLQVSSYNEQFF	TGTGCCAGCAGCGGGTTACAGGTCAGCTCCTACAATGAGCAGTTCTTC
TRBV4-3	NA	NA	TRBJ2-1	15	CASSQDGGIYNEQFF	TGCGCCAGCAGCCAAGATGGGGGGATCTATAATGAGCAGTTCTTC
TRBV7-3	NA	NA	TRBJ2-7	13	CASSCTGCLEQYF	TGTGCCAGCAGCTGTACGGGGTGTCTCGAGCAGTACTTC
TRBV7-9	few	TRBD1	TRBJ2-5	15	CASSQGQGPGETQYF	TGTGCCAGCAGCCAAGGACAGGGCCCCGGAGAGACCCAGTACTTC
TRBV7-2	few	NA	TRBJ2-3	12	CASSSWLDTQYF	TGTGCCAGCAGCTCGTGGTTGGATACGCAGTATTTT
TRBV6-5	NA	NA	TRBJ2-6	16	CASSYSGVSGANVLTF	TGTGCCAGCAGTTACTCTGGGGTCTCTGGGGCCAACGTCCTGACTTTC
TRBV7-9	NA	NA	TRBJ2-3	13	CASSRARTDTQYF	TGTGCCAGCAGCCGAGCGCGCACAGATACGCAGTATTTT
TRBV4-3	NA	NA	TRBJ2-7	17	CASSQDATSPSGDEQYF	TGCGCCAGCAGCCAAGATGCGACTAGTCCGAGTGGCGATGAGCAGTACTTC
TRBV20-1	NA	TRBD2	TRBJ2-3	17	CSAYAPVLAGVADTRYF	TGCAGTGCTTACGCTCCCGTTCTAGCGGGGGTGGCAGATACGCGGTATTTT
TRBV12-3/TRBV12-4	few	TRBD2	TRBJ2-3	19	CASSLVRGEGLSSRDTQYF	TGTGCCAGCAGTTTAGTTAGGGGTGAGGGACTATCATCCCGAGATACGCAGTATTTT
TRBV7-9	few	NA	TRBJ1-2	17	CASTPPRALLGNYGYTF	TGTGCCAGCACCCCGCCCAGGGCGTTACTTGGGAACTATGGCTACACCTTC
TRBV7-3	few	TRBD2	TRBJ2-1	16	CASSPESSGGAYEQFF	TGTGCCAGCAGCCCTGAGTCTAGCGGGGGGGCGTATGAGCAGTTCTTC
TRBV20-1	NA	NA	TRBJ2-3	11	CSPWGEDTQYF	TGCAGTCCGTGGGGGGAAGATACGCAGTATTTT
TRBV7-2	NA	NA	TRBJ2-1	12	CASSPTGREQFF	TGTGCCAGCAGTCCGACAGGTCGCGAGCAGTTCTTC
TRBV7-2	NA	NA	TRBJ2-3	14	CASSFDSRTDTQYF	TGTGCCAGCAGCTTCGACTCCAGAACAGATACGCAGTATTTT
TRBV7-9	few	NA	TRBJ2-7	12	CASSYSFDEQYF	TGTGCCAGCAGCTACTCTTTCGACGAGCAGTACTTC
TRBV20-1	NA	NA	TRBJ1-4	11	CSARDRPIEFF	TGCAGTGCTAGAGACCGCCCTATTGAGTTTTTT
TRBV25-1	many	NA	TRBJ1-1	13	CASTAGMNTEAFF	TGTGCCAGCACTGCCGGGATGAACACTGAAGCTTTCTTT
TRBV5-1	NA	TRBD2	TRBJ2-7	18	CASSSGLAVLLNSYEQYF	TGCGCCAGCAGCAGCGGACTAGCGGTTCTTTTAAACTCCTACGAGCAGTACTTC
TRBV5-1	NA	NA	TRBJ2-3	17	CASSFGRAPSAADTQYF	TGCGCCAGCAGCTTCGGAAGGGCCCCCTCGGCAGCAGATACGCAGTATTTT
TRBV27	NA	NA	TRBJ1-5	15	CASTAGGRKNQPQHF	TGTGCCAGCACTGCTGGAGGCAGGAAGAATCAGCCCCAGCATTTT
TRBV18	NA	NA	TRBJ2-4	16	CASSRGTLWGENIQYF	TGTGCCAGCTCCCGAGGGACCCTCTGGGGGGAAAACATTCAGTACTTC
TRBV10-3	NA	NA	TRBJ1-4	13	CAIRDSPNEKLFF	TGTGCCATCCGAGACAGCCCTAATGAAAAACTGTTTTTT
TRBV28	NA	NA	TRBJ2-6	16	CASSLHGNSGANVLTF	TGTGCCAGCAGTTTACATGGAAACTCTGGGGCCAACGTCCTGACTTTC
TRBV24-1	once	NA	TRBJ2-5	12	CATSVAQGTQYF	TGTGCCACCAGTGTGGCCCAGGGGACCCAGTACTTC
TRBV7-8	NA	NA	TRBJ1-2	16	CASSLGVPGKVDGYTF	TGTGCCAGCAGCTTAGGGGTTCCAGGGAAGGTAGATGGCTACACCTTC
TRBV25-1	NA	TRBD1	TRBJ1-4	15	CASSSTTGNDEKLFF	TGTGCCAGCAGTTCAACGACAGGGAACGATGAAAAACTGTTTTTT
TRBV20-1	NA	NA	TRBJ2-5	16	CSAMDGAGEYQETQYF	TGCAGTGCTATGGATGGGGCCGGAGAGTACCAAGAGACCCAGTACTTC
TRBV9	NA	NA	TRBJ2-2	15	CASSVDQAYTGKLFF	TGTGCCAGCAGCGTAGACCAGGCGTACACCGGGAAGCTGTTTTTT
TRBV20-1	NA	TRBD1	TRBJ1-2	11	CSAGDRGGYTF	TGCAGTGCTGGCGACAGGGGTGGCTACACCTTC
TRBV7-3	NA	NA	TRBJ1-1	15	CASSLTGTPQTEPFF	TGTGCCAGCAGCTTAACTGGGACCCCCCAGACTGAACCTTTCTTT
TRBV6-2/TRBV6-3	once	NA	TRBJ2-1	15	CASSYLASYVNEQFF	TGTGCCAGCAGTTACCTGGCTAGCTATGTCAATGAGCAGTTCTTC
TRBV4-3	NA	TRBD1	TRBJ2-5	17	CASSQTLGGHPTETQYF	TGCGCCAGCAGCCAAACCCTAGGGGGCCATCCGACAGAGACCCAGTACTTC
TRBV5-5	few	NA	TRBJ2-5	14	CASSPDAGRETQYF	TGTGCCAGCAGCCCGGATGCGGGCAGAGAGACCCAGTACTTC
TRBV5-1	NA	NA	TRBJ1-1	15	CASTSDWRKNTEAFF	TGCGCCAGCACCTCTGATTGGAGAAAGAACACTGAAGCTTTCTTT
TRBV9	NA	NA	TRBJ2-3	15	CASSVGAGSTDTQYF	TGTGCCAGCAGCGTAGGTGCGGGTAGCACAGATACGCAGTATTTT
TRBV5-1	many	NA	TRBJ2-3	15	CASSSRGASTDTQYF	TGCGCCAGCAGCTCTCGCGGAGCTAGCACAGATACGCAGTATTTT
TRBV7-2	NA	NA	TRBJ2-3	17	CASSLVPQTPPTDTQYF	TGTGCCAGCAGCTTAGTGCCCCAAACTCCCCCCACAGATACGCAGTATTTT
TRBV29-1	NA	NA	TRBJ1-1	10	CSVADIEAFF	TGCAGCGTCGCAGACATTGAAGCTTTCTTT
TRBV5-6	few	NA	TRBJ1-2	13	CASSATGLQGYTF	TGTGCCAGCAGCGCGACAGGACTACAAGGCTACACCTTC
TRBV6-2/TRBV6-3	NA	NA	TRBJ1-2	13	CASSFQGDYGCTF	TGTGCCAGCAGTTTTCAAGGAGACTATGGCTGCACCTTC
TRBV6-5	NA	TRBD2	TRBJ2-3	15	CASSKGAGVVDTQYF	TGTGCCAGCAGTAAAGGAGCGGGAGTGGTAGATACGCAGTATTTT
TRBV3-1	NA	TRBD2	TRBJ2-5	16	CASSPSFLAGEETQYF	TGTGCCAGCAGCCCCAGCTTCCTAGCGGGAGAGGAGACCCAGTACTTC
TRBV11-2	NA	NA	TRBJ2-6	15	CASSPLAIGANVLTF	TGTGCCAGCAGCCCGCTGGCGATCGGGGCCAACGTCCTGACTTTC
TRBV20-1	NA	TRBD1	TRBJ1-1	15	CSARERQGSNTEAFF	TGCAGTGCTAGAGAAAGACAGGGTTCGAACACTGAAGCTTTCTTT
TRBV29-1	few	NA	TRBJ2-1	13	CSAHRTENNEQFF	TGCAGCGCGCACCGGACAGAGAACAATGAGCAGTTCTTC
TRBV12-5	NA	NA	TRBJ1-4	16	CASGLGTAAVNEKLFF	TGTGCTAGTGGTTTGGGGACAGCCGCCGTCAATGAAAAACTGTTTTTT
TRBV7-8	few	TRBD2	TRBJ2-1	16	CASSWTSGGSYNEQFF	TGTGCCAGCAGCTGGACTAGCGGGGGATCCTACAATGAGCAGTTCTTC
TRBV12-3/TRBV12-4	few	NA	TRBJ1-1	13	CASRPLDRNEAFF	TGTGCCAGCAGACCCCTGGACAGAAATGAAGCTTTCTTT
TRBV6-6	NA	NA	TRBJ1-2	13	CASSTRGPSGYTF	TGTGCCAGCAGTACCCGGGGACCTTCCGGCTACACCTTC
TRBV7-6	once	NA	TRBJ2-7	14	CASSSRGSSYEQYF	TGTGCCAGCAGCTCCCGCGGAAGCTCCTACGAGCAGTACTTC
TRBV27	NA	TRBD2	TRBJ2-1	18	CASSPPGGRRGAYNEQFF	TGTGCCAGCAGTCCCCCCGGGGGTCGCCGGGGGGCCTACAATGAGCAGTTCTTC
TRBV29-1	few	NA	TRBJ2-7	13	CSVEDGSTYEQYF	TGCAGCGTCGAGGACGGCTCAACCTACGAGCAGTACTTC
TRBV9	NA	TRBD1	TRBJ1-5	16	CASSPTRDSDNQPQHF	TGTGCCAGCAGCCCGACCCGGGACAGCGATAATCAGCCCCAGCATTTT
TRBV7-3	NA	TRBD2	TRBJ2-1	15	CASSKQHGGAWEQFF	TGTGCCAGCAGCAAACAACACGGGGGGGCTTGGGAGCAGTTCTTC